This TCR beta chain derives from a study of response to subunit inactivated influenza vaccine. Notes on the study in general: Each seasonal influenza vaccination recruits few new T cells, the authors suggested.

TCRdb re-derived calls from the RT-PCR reads in MiXCR, one entry per CDR3 protein. In the table there are hundreds of thousands of distinct CDR3 sequences, under 9% of which are singletons. V lost 7 bases, J lost 4 bases, and 8 bases lay in between. The CDR3 has 13 residues. Germline assignment: CDR1 MDHEN and CDR2 SYDVKM. This clonotype came up a few times. Its antigen is unknown. The chain combines TRBV28 with TRBJ2-6; the D is unclear. The material was PBMCs from blood, obtained 23 months after vaccination. The sequence was obtained from a man aged 50 to 69 who received an inactivated influenza vaccine. The CDR3: CASIRPGANVLTF. The CDR3 DNA is TGTGCCAGCATCCGTCCCGGGGCCAACGTCCTGACTTTC.